This TCR beta chain stems from a study of Graves' ophthalmopathy and Graves' hyperthyroidism. Scientists amplified the TCR beta CDR3 regions from RNA transcripts. In the first round, RT-PCR was carried out with HTBI primers, and a multiplex PCR formed the second round. TCRdb itself ran the multiplex PCR reads through MiXCR, one entry per CDR3 protein. The sample holds about 400,000 distinct CDR3 sequences, about 16% seen once. Trimming left V 6 bases short and J 3 bases short, with 21 bases between. The CDR3 is 16 residues long. The clonotype comes from a woman aged 18-35 years with stable Graves' hyperthyroidism. Sequenced sample: peripheral blood. This chain links TRBV12-3 or TRBV12-4 with TRBJ2-7; D is possibly TRBD1 or TRBD2 (5 bases each). CDR3 protein: CASSPSPTRGRYEQYF. The CDR3 DNA sequence: TGTGCCAGCAGCCCCAGCCCGACAAGGGGACGCTACGAGCAGTACTTC.